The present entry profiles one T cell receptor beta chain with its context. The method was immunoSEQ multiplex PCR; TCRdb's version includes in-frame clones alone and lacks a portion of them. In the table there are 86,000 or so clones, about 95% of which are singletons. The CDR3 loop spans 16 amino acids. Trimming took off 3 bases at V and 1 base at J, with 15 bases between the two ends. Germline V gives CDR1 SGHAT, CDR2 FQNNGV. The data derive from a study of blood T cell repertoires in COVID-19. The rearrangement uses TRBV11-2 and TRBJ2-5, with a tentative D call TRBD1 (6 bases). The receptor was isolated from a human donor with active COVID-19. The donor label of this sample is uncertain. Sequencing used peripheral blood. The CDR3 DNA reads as TGTGCCAGCAGCTTCCAAGGGACAAGACTCCAAGAGACCCAGTACTTC. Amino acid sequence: CASSFQGTRLQETQYF.